This T cell receptor beta chain was recovered during a study of shared clonotypes between healthy human individuals. Study results and caveats: Investigators collected only blood, and repertoires in tissues likely differ. The small donor group covered limited genetic and exposure diversity.

Trimming cost V 1 base and J 0 bases, with 9 bases left between them. This CDR3 is 15 amino acids long. The germline V gene encodes CDR1 LGHNA and CDR2 YSLEER. Terminally differentiated effector memory CD45RA+ cells were excluded by CCR7 positive selection of CD45RO-negative cells. This clone was picked up one time. Its matching antigen is unknown. Here immunoSEQ multiplex PCR was the method, and the copy in TCRdb shows in-frame clones only, minus some. This table holds about 870,000 clones, 90% to 95% found once. This chain joins TRBV4-3 and TRBJ1-2; D is uncertain. This receptor was obtained from a man aged 25-45 years in good health. Sequencing was carried out using naive CD8+ T cells sorted from blood. CDR3 region: CASSQGRLANYGYTF. CDR3 in DNA: TGCGCCAGCAGCCAAGGACGGCTAGCTAACTATGGCTACACCTTC.